The TCR beta chain described here comes from a study of T-cell memory formation after mild COVID-19. In the study overall: Largely, TCR clusters stayed within a single donor.

A remark on this clonotype: Its target is unknown.

5'RACE with constant-segment primers built TCRalpha and TCRbeta cDNA libraries with UMIs. TCRdb reanalysed the 5' RACE reads using MiXCR and keeps one entry per CDR3 protein. Found here are 300,000 to 400,000 distinct CDR3 sequences, about an eighth of them singletons; the top ten hold approximately 21%. Trimming removed 5 bases at V and 0 bases at J, with 14 bases between. The CDR3 is made up of 16 amino acids. Findings of the study overall: There was a balanced CD4/CD8 profile in clones contracting day 15 to 85, and later expanders leaned CD4+. Cross-reactive memory apparently joined, as some responding clones appeared in pre-infection memory.

The sample taken for sequencing was PBMCs or a T cell subset sorted from them (not recorded which). J is TRBJ2-1 and V is TRBV12-3 or TRBV12-4; D gene uncertain. This TCR came from a man younger than 30 who had mild COVID-19 (a few samples of this study predate the infection). Cell type and time point are not known. The CDR3 sequence: CASSTHLVSSYNEQFF. CDR3 in DNA: TGTGCCAGCAGTACCCACTTGGTTTCCTCCTACAATGAGCAGTTCTTC.